This T cell receptor beta chain was identified during a study of cytomegalovirus exposure and HLA in healthy donors. Study-level results: CMV serostatus was the sole immune exposure information available. Productive rates of about 90% or about 30% were seen for most TCR beta V segments in an earlier analysis.

Regarding this clone: Its specificity is unknown.

13 Jbeta primers and 60 Vbeta primers were used for the PCR. Produced via immunoSEQ multiplex PCR; TCRdb's table is partial and in-frame only. Here the sample spans around 180,000 clones, around 81% being singletons. Trimming removed 0 bases at V and 1 base at J, with 10 bases between. CDR3 length: 16 amino acids. CDR1 is SGHTA, CDR2 FQGNSA, per germline. The chain recombines TRBV7-2 with TRBJ1-3, with D tentatively TRBD1 (6 bases). What was sequenced was PBMCs. The sequence came from a man aged 18 to 29 in good health and CMV-seronegative. CDR3 nucleotide sequence: TGTGCCAGCAGCTTAGCGGCGGGGGCGTCTGGAAACACCATATATTTT. Its protein product is CASSLAAGASGNTIYF.